The 16 T cell receptor beta chains in this list originate from one sample, sequenced in a study of blood T cell repertoires in COVID-19. The repertoire was sequenced with immunoSEQ multiplex PCR; TCRdb's copy has only in-frame clones and lacks some. The sample records hundreds of thousands of clones, almost 85% being singletons. The sample was peripheral blood. The receptors originated from an elderly woman with acute or convalescent COVID-19.

V gene TRBV30 combines with J gene TRBJ1-6, with 8 bases fitting TRBD1. Trimming took 4 bases from V and 10 from J; bases not matched to a gene: 3. This CDR3 spans 12 amino acids. The germline gives CDR1 GTSNPN, CDR2 SVGIG (reference sequence). The CDR3 reads CAWTGGKSPLHF. In DNA form, the CDR3 reads TGTGCCTGGACAGGGGGCAAGTCACCCCTCCACTTT.

This clone was counted a single time. CDR3 sequence reads: CASSSPQGRGKLFF. The CDR3 coding sequence is TGTGCCAGCAGTTCGCCACAGGGGCGGGGAAAACTGTTTTTT. The rearrangement joins TRBV6-2 or TRBV6-3 to TRBJ1-4; 7 nucleotides agree with TRBD1. The germline CDR1 and CDR2 sequences are MNHEY and SVGEGT. The CDR3 consists of 14 residues. V shed 4 bases, J shed 10 bases, and the junction held 9 bases outside the gene matches.

This clone was seen a single time. V is TRBV12-3 or TRBV12-4 and J is TRBJ2-7; D might be TRBD2 (6 bases). The CDR3 is made up of 12 amino acids. V was pared by 8 bases and J by 4 bases, with 12 bases between. The CDR3 is CASGGVVYEQYF. The CDR3 bases are TGTGCCAGCGGCGGGGTCGTGTACGAGCAGTACTTC.

The chain uses TRBV7-2 and TRBJ2-5, with a possible D match to TRBD2 (5 bases). V was cut by 8 bases and J by 5 bases, with 15 bases left in between. Germline-derived CDR1 and CDR2 are SGHTA and FQGNSA. The length of the CDR3 is 13 residues. CDR3: CASRRLPRETQYF. The CDR3 coding sequence is TGTGCCAGCCGAAGACTACCGCGGGAGACCCAGTACTTC.

The chain uses TRBV6-5 and TRBJ1-6; D gene unclear. Germline-derived CDR1 and CDR2 are MNHEY and SVGAGI. The length of the CDR3 is 13 residues. The V end lost 6 bases, the J end lost 10 bases, and 13 bases lay between the germline ends. The CDR3 is CASRQKSGSPLHF. The CDR3 nucleotides read TGTGCCAGCAGACAGAAGAGTGGATCACCCCTCCACTTT.

The rearrangement uses TRBV7-9 and TRBJ1-2; D gene uncertain. Germline lookup yields CDR1 SEHNR and CDR2 FQNEAQ (reference sequence). Trimming took off 0 bases at V and 1 base at J, with 9 bases between the two ends. This CDR3 is 15 amino acids long. In nucleotides, the CDR3 is TGTGCCAGCAGCTTAGCCGGGATCGGTAACTATGGCTACACCTTC. Its protein product is CASSLAGIGNYGYTF.

The rearrangement links TRBV3-1 (or the pseudogene TRBV3-2) to TRBJ1-6; 8 bases agree with TRBD1. The CDR3 contains 15 residues. The germline V gene has CDR1 LGHDT and CDR2 YNNKEL (reference sequence). J was trimmed by 7 bases and V by 7 bases; bases with no gene match: 9. The CDR3 DNA is TGTGCCAGCAACCTTCAGGGGGCTAAGAATTCACCCCTCCACTTT. Amino acids: CASNLQGAKNSPLHF.

This clone came up a few times. The rearrangement joins TRBV28 to TRBJ1-6, with 7 bases matching TRBD1. From germline, CDR1 is MDHEN and CDR2 SYDVKM. CDR3 length: 14 residues. V was pared by 6 bases and J by 7 bases, with 6 bases of the junction left unmatched. CDR3 nucleotides: TGTGCCAGCAGAAGACAGGGATGGAATTCACCCCTCCACTTT. It translates to CASRRQGWNSPLHF.

V is TRBV7-2 and J is TRBJ2-7, with D possibly TRBD1 on 6 matching bases. CDR1 and CDR2 (germline): SGHTA, FQGNSA. Trimming took off 7 bases at V and 4 bases at J, with 14 bases between the two ends. The CDR3 covers 13 residues. The CDR3 reads CASNAGQPYEQYF. The CDR3 nucleotides read TGTGCCAGCAACGCCGGACAGCCGTACGAGCAGTACTTC.

Worth noting for this clone: Different DNA sequences within this sample yield the same CDR3. The V and J genes are TRBV5-1 and TRBJ2-7, with D possibly TRBD1 on 5 matching bases. The V end was cut by 0 bases, the J end by 3 bases, with 7 bases between. The CDR3 extends over 13 amino acids. CDR1 and CDR2 from the germline V gene are SGHRS and YFSETQ. CDR3 loop: CASSLAGYYEQYF. CDR3 DNA sequence: TGCGCCAGCAGCTTGGCAGGGTACTACGAGCAGTACTTC. Together with reference TRBV5-1 and TRBJ2-7, the CDR3 gives the full variable domain: KAGVTQTPRYLIKTRGQQVTLSCSPISGHRSVSWYQQTPGQGLQFLFEYFSETQRNKGNFPGRFSGRQFSNSRSEMNVSTLELGDSALYLCASSLAGYYEQYFGPGTRLTVT.

The J gene is TRBJ1-4, the V gene TRBV9; a weak D match, TRBD1 (6 bases). This CDR3 region has 14 residues. Germline V gene sequence: CDR1 SGDLS, CDR2 YYNGEE. Trimming stripped 3 bases from V and 4 bases from J, with 10 bases between. CDR3 sequence (DNA): TGTGCCAGCAGCGAAACAGGGATTAATGAAAAACTGTTTTTT. It specifies CASSETGINEKLFF.

This clone has a handful of counts. The CDR3 region has the DNA TGTGCCAGCAGTTTATACAGGGTGAATGGTTTCGGAACTAATGAAAAACTGTTTTTT. The encoded protein is CASSLYRVNGFGTNEKLFF. The gene calls are TRBV27 and TRBJ1-4, with D possibly TRBD1 on 6 matching bases. There are 19 residues in the CDR3. The V gene lost 1 base and the J gene lost 1 base, with 19 bases spanning the gap. CDR1 is MNHEY, CDR2 SMNVEV, per germline (reference sequence).

This chain uses TRBV5-6 with TRBJ1-2; D perhaps matches TRBD1 (5 bases). CDR1 is SGHDT and CDR2 is YYEEEE in the germline V gene. Trimming stripped 3 bases from V and 1 base from J, with 10 bases between. CDR3 size: 14 residues. This CDR3 reads CASSWKGNNYGYTF. The CDR3, as DNA: TGTGCCAGCAGCTGGAAGGGGAATAACTATGGCTACACCTTC.

The chain is built from TRBV6-6 and TRBJ1-3, with D possibly being TRBD1 (6 bases). Deletions cut 6 bases from V and 4 bases from J, with 13 bases between. The CDR3 is 14 residues long. The germline V gene encodes CDR1 MNHNY and CDR2 SVGAGI (reference sequence). In DNA, the CDR3 is TGTGCCAGCAGACCGCTGGGGGCCGGAAACACCATATATTTT. As protein: CASRPLGAGNTIYF.

This sequence joins TRBV6-2 or TRBV6-3 and TRBJ1-5; D unclear. The V end lost 0 bases, the J end lost 0 bases, and 12 bases lay between the germline ends. The CDR3 runs 17 residues. Germline V CDR1 and CDR2: MNHEY, SVGEGT. The CDR3 is CASSYSRRGYSNQPQHF. In DNA, the CDR3 is TGTGCCAGCAGTTACTCGAGACGGGGATATAGCAATCAGCCCCAGCATTTT.

The chain couples TRBV6-6 to TRBJ2-6; D gene unclear. From germline, CDR1 is MNHNY and CDR2 SVGAGI (reference sequence). The CDR3 totals 15 residues. Trimming removed 6 bases at V and 4 bases at J, with 13 bases between. The CDR3 nucleotides read TGTGCCAGCAGAAGATACCAAGCAGGGGCCAACGTCCTGACTTTC. The encoded protein is CASRRYQAGANVLTF.